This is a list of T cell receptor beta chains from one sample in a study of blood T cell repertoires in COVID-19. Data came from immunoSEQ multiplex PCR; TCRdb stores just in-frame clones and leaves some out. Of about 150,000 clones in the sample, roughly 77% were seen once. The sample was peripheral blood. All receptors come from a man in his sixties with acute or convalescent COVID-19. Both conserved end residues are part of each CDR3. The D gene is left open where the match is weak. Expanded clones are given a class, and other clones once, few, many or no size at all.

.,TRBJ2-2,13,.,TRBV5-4,TGTGCCAGCAGCAAACCTAGCGACGGGGAGCTGTTTTTT,CASSKPSDGELFF
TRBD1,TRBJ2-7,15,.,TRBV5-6,TGTGCCAGCAGCTCCGGACAGGGGAGTAGGTACGAGCAGTACTTC,CASSSGQGSRYEQYF
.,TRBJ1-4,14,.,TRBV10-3,TGTGCCATCATCTCCGGGACTCTCCATGAAAAACTGTTTTTT,CAIISGTLHEKLFF
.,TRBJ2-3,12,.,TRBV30,TGTGCCTGGAGTACAGGGCCAGATACGCAGTATTTT,CAWSTGPDTQYF
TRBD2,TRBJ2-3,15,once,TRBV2,TGTGCCAGCAGCCCAGCGGGATCTGGCACAGATACGCAGTATTTT,CASSPAGSGTDTQYF
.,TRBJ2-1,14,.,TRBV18,TGTGCCAGCTCACCAAGTACCGGAGGTTCAGAGCAGTTCTTC,CASSPSTGGSEQFF
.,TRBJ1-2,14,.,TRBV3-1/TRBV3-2,TGTGCCAGCAGCGACTCGGACAGCATCTATGGCTACACCTTC,CASSDSDSIYGYTF
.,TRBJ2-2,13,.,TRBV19,TGTGCCAGTAGGATTAAGGGGGCCGGGGAGCTGTTTTTT,CASRIKGAGELFF
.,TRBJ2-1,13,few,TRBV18,TGTGCCAGCTCACCTCCCAGAGGCGATGAGCAGTTCTTC,CASSPPRGDEQFF
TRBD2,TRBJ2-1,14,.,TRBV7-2,TGTGCCAGCAGCCGCGGCGGGAGTCTGAATGAGCAGTTCTTC,CASSRGGSLNEQFF
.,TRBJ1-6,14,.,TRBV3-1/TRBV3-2,TGTGCCAGCAGCCAAGATTGGGGCAGGGACACCCTCCACTTT,CASSQDWGRDTLHF
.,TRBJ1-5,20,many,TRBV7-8,TGTGCCAGCAGCTTAGAACCCAGCCATCCAGCTAGATATAGCAATCAGCCCCAGCATTTT,CASSLEPSHPARYSNQPQHF
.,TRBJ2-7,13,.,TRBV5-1,TGCGCCAGCAGCTTGGCCTCGGGTTACGAGCAGTACTTC,CASSLASGYEQYF
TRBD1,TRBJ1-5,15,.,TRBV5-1,TGCGCCAGCAGCTTGGGGGACAGAAGAAATCAGCCCCAGCATTTT,CASSLGDRRNQPQHF
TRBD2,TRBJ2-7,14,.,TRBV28,TGTGCCAGCAGCTCTAGCGGGAGTCCCTACGAGCAGTACTTC,CASSSSGSPYEQYF
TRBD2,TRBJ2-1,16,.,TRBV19,TGTGCCAGTAGTCTAGGACTAGCGGGAGGGCCCAATGAGCAGTTCTTC,CASSLGLAGGPNEQFF
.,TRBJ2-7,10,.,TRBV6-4,TGTGCCAACAAGGGGCCTGAGCAGTACTTC,CANKGPEQYF
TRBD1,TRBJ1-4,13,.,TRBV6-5,TGTGCCAGCAGTTACGGCAGGGGGGAAAAACTGTTTTTT,CASSYGRGEKLFF
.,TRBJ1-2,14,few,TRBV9,TGTGCCAGCAGCGTAGGAGATGGTATCCATGGCTACACCTTC,CASSVGDGIHGYTF
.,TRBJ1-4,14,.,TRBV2,TGTGCCAGCAGTGAGGGCCAATCATCCGAAAAACTGTTTTTT,CASSEGQSSEKLFF
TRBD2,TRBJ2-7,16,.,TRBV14,TGTGCCAGCAGCCAAGATCGCCTAGCGGGAGACCACGAGCAGTACTTC,CASSQDRLAGDHEQYF
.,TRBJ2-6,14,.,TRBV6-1,TGTGCCAGCAGTGAAGCCGTTGGGGCCAACGTCCTGACTTTC,CASSEAVGANVLTF
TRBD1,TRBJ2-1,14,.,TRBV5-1,TGCGCCAGCAGCTCGCCGGGACAGGTTAATGAGCAGTTCTTC,CASSSPGQVNEQFF
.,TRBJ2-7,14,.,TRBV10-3,TGTGCCATCAGTGGGAAGGGGAATAAATACGAGCAGTACTTC,CAISGKGNKYEQYF
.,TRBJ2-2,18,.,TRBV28,TGTGCCAGCAGTTTATTACCCAATCGGGGACTGACCACCGGGGAGCTGTTTTTT,CASSLLPNRGLTTGELFF